These T cell receptor beta chains were read from a single sample in a study of cytomegalovirus exposure and HLA in healthy donors. Clones were sequenced by immunoSEQ multiplex PCR, and TCRdb holds only the in-frame ones, with some missing. This repertoire shows 100,000 to 150,000 clones, under 80% found once; its top ten account for approximately 13%. Sequencing was performed on PBMCs. The receptors stem from a woman aged 55-70 years in good health and CMV-seropositive. CDR3s include the opening cysteine and the closing phenylalanine or tryptophan. D genes are given only for firm matches. Clone size is given for some rows only: seen once, a few or many times, or a class if the clone is expanded.

V: TRBV7-2
size: NA
J: TRBJ2-7
D: TRBD1
CDR3: CASSSRTGFYEQYF
DNA: TGTGCCAGCAGCTCCCGGACAGGGTTCTACGAGCAGTACTTC

V: TRBV6-1
size: NA
J: TRBJ1-6
D: TRBD1
CDR3: CASSEVGDRGSPLHF
DNA: TGTGCCAGCAGTGAAGTTGGGGACAGGGGCTCACCCCTCCACTTT

V: TRBV11-2
size: NA
J: TRBJ2-3
D: NA
CDR3: CASSEVGSADTQYF
DNA: TGTGCCAGCAGCGAGGTCGGGAGCGCAGATACGCAGTATTTT

V: TRBV4-1
size: NA
J: TRBJ2-7
D: TRBD2
CDR3: CASSQRAGDSYEQYF
DNA: TGCGCCAGCAGCCAGAGAGCGGGAGACTCCTACGAGCAGTACTTC

V: TRBV6-5
size: few
J: TRBJ2-7
D: TRBD1
CDR3: CASSLYGTASYEQYF
DNA: TGTGCCAGCAGTCTGTATGGGACAGCTTCCTACGAGCAGTACTTC

V: TRBV18
size: NA
J: TRBJ1-5
D: NA
CDR3: CASSPREVGSNQPQHF
DNA: TGTGCCAGCTCACCAAGAGAAGTCGGTAGCAATCAGCCCCAGCATTTT

V: TRBV5-4
size: NA
J: TRBJ2-6
D: NA
CDR3: CASSWGLGGLTSGANGLTF
DNA: TGTGCCAGCAGCTGGGGTTTGGGGGGACTGACTTCTGGGGCCAACGGCCTGACTTTC

V: TRBV29-1
size: NA
J: TRBJ2-5
D: TRBD2
CDR3: CSAAGASGRARETQYF
DNA: TGCAGCGCTGCAGGAGCTAGCGGGAGGGCCCGTGAGACCCAGTACTTC

V: TRBV30
size: NA
J: TRBJ2-6
D: TRBD1
CDR3: CAWNRGQSGANVLTF
DNA: TGTGCCTGGAACAGGGGGCAGTCTGGGGCCAACGTCCTGACTTTC

V: TRBV9
size: NA
J: TRBJ2-1
D: NA
CDR3: CASSVVEQVYNEQFF
DNA: TGTGCCAGCAGCGTAGTAGAACAGGTCTACAATGAGCAGTTCTTC

V: TRBV19
size: NA
J: TRBJ1-1
D: TRBD1
CDR3: CASRTGLTEAFF
DNA: TGTGCCAGTCGGACAGGGCTCACTGAAGCTTTCTTT

V: TRBV6-1
size: NA
J: TRBJ1-2
D: TRBD1
CDR3: CASGKIQGAAGYTF
DNA: TGTGCCAGCGGTAAGATCCAGGGGGCGGCTGGCTACACCTTC

V: TRBV19
size: NA
J: TRBJ1-5
D: NA
CDR3: CASSIRTSNQPQHF
DNA: TGTGCCAGTAGTATCAGGACTTCCAATCAGCCCCAGCATTTT

V: TRBV15
size: NA
J: TRBJ1-1
D: NA
CDR3: CATSRDWAAEAFF
DNA: TGTGCCACCAGCAGAGATTGGGCAGCTGAAGCTTTCTTT

V: TRBV11-1
size: NA
J: TRBJ2-5
D: TRBD1
CDR3: CASSFSRGRLGETQYF
DNA: TGTGCCAGCAGCTTCAGCAGGGGGCGATTAGGGGAGACCCAGTACTTC

V: TRBV5-1
size: NA
J: TRBJ2-2
D: NA
CDR3: CASSLGGQNTGELFF
DNA: TGCGCCAGCAGCTTGGGGGGACAGAACACCGGGGAGCTGTTTTTT

V: TRBV2
size: NA
J: TRBJ2-1
D: TRBD2
CDR3: CASRRETSGGPGEQFF
DNA: TGTGCCAGCAGAAGGGAGACTAGCGGGGGGCCGGGGGAGCAGTTCTTC

V: TRBV4-1
size: NA
J: TRBJ1-2
D: TRBD1
CDR3: CASSQERTGGYGYTF
DNA: TGCGCCAGCAGCCAAGAACGGACAGGCGGCTATGGCTACACCTTC

V: TRBV4-2
size: NA
J: TRBJ2-1
D: NA
CDR3: CASSQAVLNEQFF
DNA: TGTGCCAGCAGCCAAGCGGTCCTCAATGAGCAGTTCTTC

V: TRBV7-9
size: NA
J: TRBJ1-1
D: TRBD1
CDR3: CASSHGQGARDNTEAFF
DNA: TGTGCCAGCAGCCATGGGCAGGGGGCAAGGGACAACACTGAAGCTTTCTTT

V: TRBV7-2
size: few
J: TRBJ2-7
D: NA
CDR3: CASSLAGAQNEQYF
DNA: TGTGCCAGCAGCTTAGCAGGGGCCCAGAACGAGCAGTACTTC

V: TRBV30
size: NA
J: TRBJ1-6
D: NA
CDR3: CAWSVRGYNSPLHF
DNA: TGTGCCTGGAGTGTAAGAGGCTATAATTCACCCCTCCACTTT

V: TRBV7-2
size: NA
J: TRBJ2-1
D: TRBD1
CDR3: CASSLYHSRQGHEQFF
DNA: TGTGCCAGCAGCTTATACCACAGCCGACAGGGCCATGAGCAGTTCTTC

V: TRBV18
size: NA
J: TRBJ2-7
D: TRBD1
CDR3: CASSPPWTGSYEQYF
DNA: TGTGCCAGCTCACCACCCTGGACAGGCTCCTACGAGCAGTACTTC

V: TRBV27
size: NA
J: TRBJ2-3
D: NA
CDR3: CASRGGTRGDTQYF
DNA: TGTGCCAGCAGAGGCGGGACGCGAGGAGATACGCAGTATTTT

V: TRBV27
size: once
J: TRBJ2-7
D: TRBD2
CDR3: CASRSGLAAYEQYF
DNA: TGTGCCAGCAGATCGGGGCTAGCGGCCTACGAGCAGTACTTC

V: TRBV6-4
size: NA
J: TRBJ2-1
D: NA
CDR3: CASSVEAGNKEQFF
DNA: TGTGCCAGCAGTGTAGAGGCAGGGAATAAGGAGCAGTTCTTC

V: TRBV7-8
size: few
J: TRBJ1-4
D: NA
CDR3: CASSPRRGKNEKLFF
DNA: TGTGCCAGCAGCCCACGTCGGGGGAAGAATGAAAAACTGTTTTTT

V: TRBV4-1
size: NA
J: TRBJ2-7
D: TRBD2
CDR3: CASSQYPVSGRANPKSSYEQYF
DNA: TGCGCCAGCAGCCAATACCCCGTTAGCGGGAGGGCCAACCCCAAAAGCTCCTACGAGCAGTACTTC

V: TRBV11-3
size: NA
J: TRBJ2-2
D: TRBD2
CDR3: CASSSTTSGRPGELFF
DNA: TGTGCCAGCAGCTCGACGACTAGCGGGAGGCCCGGGGAGCTGTTTTTT

V: TRBV6-5
size: NA
J: TRBJ1-5
D: NA
CDR3: CASSYTGSSNQPQHF
DNA: TGTGCCAGCAGTTACACAGGCAGTAGCAATCAGCCCCAGCATTTT

V: TRBV7-2
size: NA
J: TRBJ1-3
D: TRBD1
CDR3: CASSINQGAAGNTIYF
DNA: TGTGCCAGCAGCATCAACCAGGGGGCTGCTGGAAACACCATATATTTT

V: TRBV29-1
size: few
J: TRBJ2-3
D: TRBD1
CDR3: CSGGTGENTDTQYF
DNA: TGCAGCGGGGGGACAGGAGAAAACACAGATACGCAGTATTTT

V: TRBV6-1
size: NA
J: TRBJ2-7
D: TRBD1
CDR3: CASSPRQGGEQYF
DNA: TGTGCCAGCAGTCCTAGACAGGGGGGGGAGCAGTACTTC

V: TRBV5-1
size: NA
J: TRBJ1-1
D: NA
CDR3: CASSLSDPRYTEAFF
DNA: TGCGCCAGCAGCTTGAGTGACCCGAGGTACACTGAAGCTTTCTTT

V: TRBV7-9
size: NA
J: TRBJ2-5
D: NA
CDR3: CASRHPGEETQYF
DNA: TGTGCCAGCAGGCACCCGGGGGAAGAGACCCAGTACTTC

V: TRBV7-6
size: few
J: TRBJ1-2
D: TRBD1
CDR3: CASSLATTGDGYTF
DNA: TGTGCCAGCAGCTTGGCTACTACAGGGGACGGCTACACCTTC

V: TRBV6-5
size: NA
J: TRBJ1-2
D: TRBD1
CDR3: CASSYSRTGYGYTF
DNA: TGTGCCAGCAGTTACTCTAGGACAGGATATGGCTACACCTTC

V: TRBV9
size: NA
J: TRBJ2-1
D: NA
CDR3: CASSAYLASNEQFF
DNA: TGTGCCAGCAGCGCTTACCTAGCCAGCAATGAGCAGTTCTTC

V: TRBV2
size: NA
J: TRBJ1-5
D: TRBD1
CDR3: CASAFEGASRQPQHF
DNA: TGTGCCAGCGCTTTCGAGGGGGCGTCACGTCAGCCCCAGCATTTT

V: TRBV6-4
size: few
J: TRBJ2-7
D: NA
CDR3: CASSRHGQGGPNYEQYF
DNA: TGTGCCAGCAGTAGGCATGGGCAGGGGGGCCCGAACTACGAGCAGTACTTC

V: TRBV4-1
size: NA
J: TRBJ2-5
D: NA
CDR3: CASSQPGLLGTQYF
DNA: TGCGCCAGCAGCCAGCCGGGACTCCTAGGGACCCAGTACTTC

V: TRBV7-9
size: few
J: TRBJ1-1
D: NA
CDR3: CASSLGGAGGAEAFF
DNA: TGTGCCAGCAGCTTAGGAGGGGCGGGGGGCGCTGAAGCTTTCTTT

V: TRBV25-1
size: NA
J: TRBJ2-7
D: NA
CDR3: CASSEAQGASYEQYF
DNA: TGTGCCAGCAGTGAAGCACAGGGAGCTTCCTACGAGCAGTACTTC

V: TRBV19
size: NA
J: TRBJ2-2
D: NA
CDR3: CASSILAANTGELFF
DNA: TGTGCCAGTAGTATACTAGCAGCAAACACCGGGGAGCTGTTTTTT

V: TRBV4-3
size: NA
J: TRBJ2-7
D: NA
CDR3: CASSQNRGSADSSSYEQYF
DNA: TGCGCCAGCAGCCAAAATAGGGGGTCTGCGGACAGTAGCTCCTACGAGCAGTACTTC

V: TRBV20-1
size: NA
J: TRBJ1-2
D: NA
CDR3: CSASAEYGYTF
DNA: TGCAGTGCTAGCGCTGAGTATGGCTACACCTTC

V: TRBV5-1
size: few
J: TRBJ2-3
D: TRBD2
CDR3: CASSLPGLAASTDTQYF
DNA: TGCGCCAGCAGCTTACCCGGACTAGCGGCTAGCACAGATACGCAGTATTTT

V: TRBV5-1
size: once
J: TRBJ2-1
D: NA
CDR3: CASSPSNRQGGEQFF
DNA: TGCGCCAGCAGCCCGTCTAATCGTCAGGGTGGTGAGCAGTTCTTC

V: TRBV11-3
size: NA
J: TRBJ1-1
D: TRBD1
CDR3: CASSLGTGRGGTEAFF
DNA: TGTGCCAGCAGCTTGGGGACAGGGCGGGGCGGGACTGAAGCTTTCTTT

V: TRBV5-1
size: NA
J: TRBJ1-3
D: NA
CDR3: CASSLASFPPGNTIYF
DNA: TGCGCCAGCAGCTTGGCCTCCTTTCCCCCTGGAAACACCATATATTTT